This T cell receptor beta chain was recovered during a study of chemoradiotherapy in HPV16-positive cancers. The table came from immunoSEQ multiplex PCR; TCRdb's copy has only in-frame clones and leaves some out. The sample has tens of thousands of clones, roughly 92% seen once. Trimming stripped 5 bases from V and 4 bases from J, with 11 bases between. Germline CDR1 is MNHEY and CDR2 is SVGAGI. This CDR3 has 13 residues. J is TRBJ1-2 and V is TRBV6-5; weak D call: TRBD1 (6 bases). The receptor was derived from a human donor with HPV-associated anogenital cancer. The material was blood, obtained from a patient who underwent chemoradiotherapy. The CDR3 DNA reads as TGTGCCAGCAGTGAGGGGGAGAGCTATGGCTACACCTTC. Translation: CASSEGESYGYTF.